What follows is one TCR beta chain and its context. The V end was cut by 1 base, the J end by 6 bases, with 12 bases between. The CDR3 loop spans 14 amino acids. The germline CDR1 and CDR2 sequences are GTSNPN and SVGIG (reference sequence). Clones were sequenced by immunoSEQ multiplex PCR, and TCRdb holds only the in-frame ones, with some missing. Of roughly 200,000 clones listed, approximately 86% are singletons. This record belongs to a study of blood T cell repertoires in COVID-19. Background on the study: PBMCs, B-cell-depleted T cells, or T cells provided the cDNA or gDNA that made up the material.

The genes are TRBV30 and TRBJ1-4; no firm D call. This sequence originates from a woman aged 25 to 39 who had been exposed to COVID-19. Sequencing was performed on PBMCs or T cells enriched from blood (not recorded which). The CDR3: CAWSGGGSDEKLFF. In nucleotides, the CDR3 is TGTGCCTGGAGTGGGGGAGGGTCAGATGAAAAACTGTTTTTT.